This TCR beta chain is drawn from a study of T-cell reconstitution after alpha-beta-depleted transplantation in children. On this clonotype: Antigen unknown.

General study results and limits: Newly produced T cells mostly accounted for T-cell counts and diversity one year post-transplant.

Unique molecular identifiers were used to barcode this TCRbeta library. TCRdb reprocessed the PCR reads via MiXCR and lists one record per CDR3 protein. The data show roughly 490,000 distinct CDR3 sequences, 11% seen once. The receptor was isolated from a female patient aged 2-15 years who had a stem cell transplant for aplastic anemia, so the T cells may come from the graft donor. The sample consisted of PBMCs, mostly from graft donor cells, taken 180 days after TCRalphabeta/CD19-depleted stem cell transplant.

CDR3: CASSSGGGGGETQYF. The CDR3 DNA is TGTGCCAGCAGTTCCGGCGGGGGCGGGGGAGAGACCCAGTACTTC. V gene TRBV12-3 or TRBV12-4 combines with J gene TRBJ2-5, with a weak D call TRBD2 (7 bases). The CDR3 sequence is 15 residues long. V was shortened by 4 bases and J by 4 bases, with 16 bases between the two germline ends.